The 19 T cell receptor beta chains below were found in one sample sequenced in a study of control samples from healthy donors and cancer patients. The repertoire was sequenced with immunoSEQ multiplex PCR; TCRdb's copy has only in-frame clones and lacks some. The sample consists of 150,000 to 200,000 clones, about 90% of them appearing once. Sequencing input: blood. The source is a man aged 18 to 30 in good health.

The chain couples TRBV27 to TRBJ1-1; the match to TRBD1 covers 7 bases. Germline CDR1 reads MNHEY; CDR2 reads SMNVEV (reference sequence). The V segment lost 2 bases and the J segment 6 bases; nucleotides outside the gene matches: 6. CDR3 length: 14 amino acids. CDR3 bases: TGTGCCAGCAGTTTAGAATCCAGGGGGGCTGAAGCTTTCTTT. This sequence encodes CASSLESRGAEAFF.

The chain combines TRBV14 with TRBJ1-4, with D hard to call. V gave up 1 base and J gave up 0 bases, with 9 bases separating them. Germline CDR1 reads SGHDN; CDR2 reads FVKESK. The CDR3 totals 16 residues. The CDR3 spells CASSQGRAATNEKLFF. CDR3 bases: TGTGCCAGCAGCCAAGGCAGAGCCGCAACTAATGAAAAACTGTTTTTT.

This rearrangement joins TRBV5-1 to TRBJ2-1, with 7 positions matching TRBD1. V trimming: 3 bases; J trimming: 3 bases; junction bases outside the gene matches: 6. The length of the CDR3 is 15 residues. The germline V gene encodes CDR1 SGHRS and CDR2 YFSETQ. For the CDR3, the DNA is TGCGCCAGCAGCTCCGGACAGGACCGCTACAATGAGCAGTTCTTC. This encodes CASSSGQDRYNEQFF.

This chain uses TRBV5-4 with TRBJ2-7, with a tentative D call TRBD1 (7 bases). The germline V gene encodes CDR1 SGHNT and CDR2 YYREEE (reference sequence). This CDR3 has 18 amino acids. V lost 4 bases and J 2 bases, leaving 25 bases between the germline ends. The CDR3 protein is CASSGGGFSGQIPYEQYF. CDR3 DNA: TGTGCCAGCAGCGGAGGGGGCTTTTCGGGACAGATTCCCTACGAGCAGTACTTC.

V and J are TRBV28 and TRBJ1-5; D is possibly TRBD1 (5 bases). With 5 bases removed from V and 0 bases from J, the gap between germline ends came to 14 bases. From germline, CDR1 is MDHEN and CDR2 SYDVKM. CDR3 length equals 16 residues. Here the CDR3 reads CASSPILDSSNQPQHF. CDR3 nucleotide sequence: TGTGCCAGCAGTCCTATACTTGACAGTAGCAATCAGCCCCAGCATTTT.

V is TRBV7-6 and J is TRBJ1-1; a weak D match, TRBD1 (5 bases). The CDR3 spans 14 residues. The V end lost 0 bases, the J end lost 5 bases, and 10 bases lay between the germline ends. CDR1 SGHVS and CDR2 FNYEAQ come from the germline V gene. CDR3 nucleotide sequence: TGTGCCAGCAGCTTAGCGGTAGGGGTAACTGAAGCTTTCTTT. Translating it yields CASSLAVGVTEAFF.

This chain links TRBV3-1 (or the pseudogene TRBV3-2) with TRBJ2-3, with D perhaps TRBD2 (6 bases). Trimming removed 0 bases from V and 5 bases from J, with 12 bases in between. Germline V gives CDR1 LGHDT, CDR2 YNNKEL (reference sequence). CDR3 length equals 15 residues. CDR3 sequence reads: CASSQERGLGDTQYF. For the CDR3, the DNA is TGTGCCAGCAGCCAAGAGCGGGGCTTGGGAGATACGCAGTATTTT.

The chain has TRBV4-2 and TRBJ2-7; TRBD1 is a possible D gene (5 bases). The V and J ends lost 0 bases and 6 bases respectively, with 15 bases between them. The CDR3 contains 15 residues. Germline V gives CDR1 LGHNA, CDR2 YNFKEQ. The CDR3 spells CASSQETDNLSEQYF. CDR3 in DNA: TGTGCCAGCAGCCAAGAAACGGACAATCTATCCGAGCAGTACTTC.

The rearrangement links TRBV6-5 to TRBJ2-7; D is perhaps TRBD2 (5 bases). V lost 4 bases to trimming and J lost 2 bases, with 9 bases between them. Germline V gives CDR1 MNHEY, CDR2 SVGAGI. This CDR3 region has 13 residues. CDR3 DNA sequence: TGTGCCAGCAGTTCTACCGGGACCTACGAGCAGTACTTC. Its translation: CASSSTGTYEQYF.

The V gene is TRBV5-1, the J gene TRBJ1-1; D possibly corresponds to TRBD1 (6 bases). Germline CDR1 is SGHRS and CDR2 is YFSETQ. V was clipped by 5 bases and J by 0 bases, with 17 bases between them. This CDR3 contains 16 residues. This CDR3 reads CASRQGGGRMNTEAFF. CDR3 DNA sequence: TGCGCCAGCAGACAGGGTGGAGGGAGGATGAACACTGAAGCTTTCTTT.

The chain links TRBV2 to TRBJ1-4; no definite D call. This CDR3 has 13 residues. CDR1 is SNHLY, CDR2 FYNNEI, per germline. V lost 5 bases and J 5 bases, leaving 9 bases between the germline ends. CDR3: CASSPGTNEKLFF. Here the CDR3 DNA reads TGTGCCAGCAGTCCCGGCACGAATGAAAAACTGTTTTTT.

This chain links TRBV2 with TRBJ1-1; tentatively, D is TRBD1 (5 bases). Germline loops: CDR1 SNHLY, CDR2 FYNNEI. The CDR3 contains 14 residues. V was cut by 7 bases and J by 1 base, with 13 bases left in between. CDR3 in amino acids: CASTRGLRNTEAFF. CDR3 sequence (DNA): TGTGCCAGCACACGGGGACTGAGGAACACTGAAGCTTTCTTT.

The chain has TRBV9 and TRBJ2-7; the D gene could be TRBD1 or TRBD2 (5 bases each). V lost 3 bases and J 3 bases, leaving 10 bases between the germline ends. Germline V gene sequence: CDR1 SGDLS, CDR2 YYNGEE. The CDR3 runs 13 residues. The CDR3 nucleotides are TGTGCCAGCAGCGAGGGGACGGACTACGAGCAGTACTTC. Its protein product is CASSEGTDYEQYF.

This clone was seen just once. V and J are TRBV3-1 (or the pseudogene TRBV3-2) and TRBJ2-7; D gene unclear. Trimming stripped 0 bases from V and 0 bases from J, with 9 bases between. The CDR3 is made up of 15 amino acids. CDR1 LGHDT and CDR2 YNNKEL come from the germline V gene (reference sequence). CDR3 sequence: CASSQDGFSSYEQYF. DNA of the CDR3: TGTGCCAGCAGCCAAGATGGCTTTAGCTCCTACGAGCAGTACTTC.

This chain joins TRBV5-1 and TRBJ2-2, with D unresolved. Germline V gene sequence: CDR1 SGHRS, CDR2 YFSETQ. This CDR3 contains 14 residues. V was trimmed by 0 bases and J by 8 bases, leaving 11 bases between them. Here the CDR3 reads CASSLAGPPGELFF. CDR3 in DNA: TGCGCCAGCAGCTTGGCCGGGCCACCTGGGGAGCTGTTTTTT.

V gene TRBV4-3 combines with J gene TRBJ2-1, with 8 bases lining up with TRBD2. Germline assignment: CDR1 LGHNA and CDR2 YSLEER. V gave up 0 bases and J gave up 7 bases; unmatched junction bases: 11. The CDR3 runs to 17 residues. CDR3 sequence (DNA): TGCGCCAGCAGCCAAGACCCCTGGAGCGGGGGAGAAAATGAGCAGTTCTTC. This encodes CASSQDPWSGGENEQFF.

Comment on this clone: The same CDR3 also results from other DNA sequences found in this sample. This chain joins TRBV27 and TRBJ1-2; D call uncertain. This CDR3 has 13 residues. Deletions cut 5 bases from V and 5 bases from J, with 12 bases between. Germline lookup yields CDR1 MNHEY and CDR2 SMNVEV (reference sequence). CDR3 loop: CASSPLGGYGYTF. The CDR3 nucleotides read TGTGCCAGCAGTCCTCTGGGAGGGTATGGCTACACCTTC.

The V call is TRBV4-1, the J call TRBJ2-7; D may be TRBD2 (6 bases). V shed 0 bases and J shed 5 bases, with 11 bases lying between them. CDR3 length: 14 amino acids. Germline values: CDR1 MGHRA, CDR2 YSYEKL. The DNA for the CDR3 is TGCGCCAGCAGCCAAGAGACGGGGAGGAACGAGCAGTACTTC. Translated, it gives CASSQETGRNEQYF.

V and J are TRBV30 and TRBJ1-2, with a weak D call TRBD1 (6 bases). CDR1 GTSNPN and CDR2 SVGIG come from the germline V gene (reference sequence). V was trimmed by 0 bases and J by 8 bases, leaving 19 bases between them. The CDR3 length is 15 residues. In DNA form, the CDR3 reads TGTGCCTGGAGTGTACTGTTGCAGGGGATAGGGGGCTACACCTTC. Its protein is CAWSVLLQGIGGYTF. The full variable domain, with the rest looked up from reference TRBV30 and TRBJ1-2, is SQTIHQWPATLVQPVGSPLSLECTVEGTSNPNLYWYRQAAGRGLQLLFYSVGIGQISSEVPQNLSASRPQDRQFILSSKKLLLSDSGFYLCAWSVLLQGIGGYTFGSGTRLTVV.